This is a list of T cell receptor beta chains from one sample in a study of T cell repertoires in cytomegalovirus infection. Using its own MiXCR run on the reads, TCRdb lists one record per CDR3 protein. In the table there are roughly 130,000 distinct CDR3 sequences, 7% to 9.5% of which are singletons. The sequenced material came from PBMCs. The receptors stem from a human donor in good health (CMV status not recorded). Some clones in this sample may be carry-over from other donors' samples. Both conserved end residues are part of each CDR3. A D gene is named only where the DNA matches it firmly. Clone sizes are given selectively: once, few, many, or a class where the clone is expanded.

V gene,D gene,J gene,clone size,CDR3 DNA,CDR3 protein
TRBV28,.,TRBJ1-1,many,TGTGCCAGCAGTTTAGTGAGGAACACTGAAGCTTTCTTT,CASSLVRNTEAFF
TRBV19,.,TRBJ2-1,many,TGTGCCAGTAGCATATGGGGCAATGAGCAGTTCTTC,CASSIWGNEQFF
TRBV2,.,TRBJ2-3,.,TGTGCCAGCAGTGAAAGGGCTAGCCCAACGTCGGGAGATACGCAGTATTTT,CASSERASPTSGDTQYF
TRBV7-2,TRBD1,TRBJ1-1,many,TGTGCCAGCAGCTTTGGCAGGGGGGGCACTGAAGCTTTCTTT,CASSFGRGGTEAFF
TRBV5-4,.,TRBJ2-1,many,TGTGCCAGCAGCTCGAACCCGGCAAATGAGCAGTTCTTC,CASSSNPANEQFF
TRBV7-2,.,TRBJ2-7,many,TGTGCCAGCAGCTTAGTATCGGCAGGGGAGGGTTACGAGCAGTACTTC,CASSLVSAGEGYEQYF
TRBV7-6,.,TRBJ1-1,many,TGTGCCAGCAGCTTAGGTTCTTTTGGGACTGAAGCTTTCTTT,CASSLGSFGTEAFF
TRBV7-2,.,TRBJ2-1,many,TGTGCCAGCAGCTTAGGATGGAACCTAGGTGTAGATGAGCAGTTCTTC,CASSLGWNLGVDEQFF
TRBV20-1,.,TRBJ2-5,.,TGCAGTGCTAGTGTACCCGGAGAGACCCAGTACTTC,CSASVPGETQYF
TRBV20-1,.,TRBJ1-2,few,TGCAGTGCTAGAGAGTCAGGCAGGGGTAACTATGGCTACACCTTC,CSARESGRGNYGYTF
TRBV7-2,.,TRBJ1-4,many,TGTGCCAGCAGCTCAGCGGCGTGGGGTAATGAAAAACTGTTTTTT,CASSSAAWGNEKLFF
TRBV2,.,TRBJ2-3,many,TGTGCCAGCAGTGTCTTGGGGGCTGACTATGGAACGCAGTATTTT,CASSVLGADYGTQYF
TRBV6-2/TRBV6-3,.,TRBJ2-1,many,TGTGCCAGCAGACAGAGCTTTTCCTACAATGAGCAGTTCTTC,CASRQSFSYNEQFF
TRBV20-1,TRBD1,TRBJ1-1,.,TGCAGTGCTAGATTAACAGGGGGCAACACTGAAGCTTTCTTT,CSARLTGGNTEAFF
TRBV7-9,TRBD1,TRBJ2-7,.,TGTGCCAGCAGCGGGACAGGGAAATACGAGCAGTACTTC,CASSGTGKYEQYF
TRBV2,.,TRBJ2-1,.,TGTGCCAGCAGCCTTAGTAGGGGAAATGAGCAGTTCTTC,CASSLSRGNEQFF
TRBV7-2,.,TRBJ1-1,many,TGTGCCAGCACATCGGGGGGGGGTTTTATAGCTTTCTTT,CASTSGGGFIAFF
TRBV7-2,.,TRBJ2-1,many,TGTGCCAGCAGCTTCCGTAGCTCCTACAATGAGCAGTTCTTC,CASSFRSSYNEQFF
TRBV20-1,TRBD1,TRBJ2-4,.,TGCAGTGCTACCCCAGAGACAGGGCAGTACTTC,CSATPETGQYF
TRBV14,.,TRBJ1-1,.,TGTGCCAGCAGCCAAGTCTACGGGGGCTCTGAAGCTTTCTTT,CASSQVYGGSEAFF
TRBV12-3/TRBV12-4,TRBD1,TRBJ1-2,.,TGTGCCAGCAGATACGACAGGGGGACCTATGGCTACACCTTC,CASRYDRGTYGYTF
TRBV5-1,.,TRBJ1-6,many,TGCGCCAGCAGCTTGGATAGGGGGGGCAATTCACCCCTCCACTTT,CASSLDRGGNSPLHF
TRBV7-9,.,TRBJ2-7,many,TGTGCCAGCAGCCCCCCTAGGGCAGGACCTGGGGACGAGCAGTACTTC,CASSPPRAGPGDEQYF
TRBV29-1,TRBD2,TRBJ2-7,few,TGCAGCGTTATCTACGGGACTATCGAGCAGTACTTC,CSVIYGTIEQYF
TRBV20-1,.,TRBJ1-2,many,TGCAGTGCTAGTATTAACTATGGCTACACCTTC,CSASINYGYTF
TRBV27,.,TRBJ2-2,few,TGTGCCAGCAGTTTATTCACAGGGGGGGGACCCGGGGAGCTGTTTTTT,CASSLFTGGGPGELFF
TRBV14,.,TRBJ2-2,many,TGTGCCAGCAGCCAACGGATTTTCGCGAACACCGGGGAGCTGTTTTTT,CASSQRIFANTGELFF
TRBV2,TRBD1,TRBJ2-3,many,TGTGCCAGCCACTGGACAGGGGGCTTAGATACGCAGTATTTT,CASHWTGGLDTQYF
TRBV6-2/TRBV6-3,TRBD2,TRBJ2-1,.,TGTGCCAGCCGAAACGGGGGGGCGAATGAGCAGTTCTTC,CASRNGGANEQFF
TRBV7-9,.,TRBJ1-5,many,TGTGCCAGCAGCTTAGGCGGACTTAGCAATCAGCCCCAGCATTTT,CASSLGGLSNQPQHF
TRBV6-4,.,TRBJ2-1,few,TGTGCCAGCAGTCCTCAGGGGTTGAGCTATTACAATGAGCAGTTCTTC,CASSPQGLSYYNEQFF
TRBV12-3/TRBV12-4,.,TRBJ1-1,many,TGTGCCAGCAGTTTGAGGAGGGGCGAAGGAGAAGCTTTCTTT,CASSLRRGEGEAFF
TRBV19,TRBD1,TRBJ1-5,many,TGTGCCAGTAGATCTCTGGGACAGGGAAGCAATCAGCCCCAGCATTTT,CASRSLGQGSNQPQHF
TRBV20-1,TRBD1,TRBJ1-1,many,TGCAGTGCTAGTTCCGGGACAGGGGAGGGCACTGAAGCTTTCTTT,CSASSGTGEGTEAFF
TRBV6-1,.,TRBJ2-1,many,TGTGCCTCGTCCGGGAACCCCATAGAGCAGTTCTTC,CASSGNPIEQFF
TRBV12-3/TRBV12-4,TRBD1,TRBJ2-7,.,TGTGCCAGCGGGGTGACAGGGGTCTACGAGCAGTACTTC,CASGVTGVYEQYF
TRBV5-1,.,TRBJ2-5,few,TGCGCCAGCGGCACCAGTCCCCAAGAGACCCAGTACTTC,CASGTSPQETQYF
TRBV5-1,.,TRBJ1-5,.,TGCGCCAGCAGCACTGGGCCAGGGACCAATCAGCCCCAGCATTTT,CASSTGPGTNQPQHF
TRBV2,TRBD2,TRBJ2-1,many,TGTGCCAGCAGTGCCCACGGACTAGCGGGGGAGGGTGAGCAGTTCTTC,CASSAHGLAGEGEQFF
TRBV29-1,.,TRBJ1-1,few,TGCAGCGCTGGGTCGCTCGGGACTGAAGCTTTCTTT,CSAGSLGTEAFF
TRBV7-2,TRBD2,TRBJ2-5,many,TGTGCCAGCAGCACCTGGACTAGCGGGGGAGAGACCCAGTACTTC,CASSTWTSGGETQYF
TRBV29-1,.,TRBJ2-1,few,TGCAGCGTTGACATCCGGAACTCCTACAATGAGCAGTTCTTC,CSVDIRNSYNEQFF
TRBV6-2/TRBV6-3,TRBD1,TRBJ1-3,many,TGTGCCAGCGGCGACAGGGGACCTGGAAACACCATATATTTT,CASGDRGPGNTIYF
TRBV28,.,TRBJ1-2,many,TGTGCCAGCAGCTTCCTACTTGATAACAGTGGCTATGGCTACACCTTC,CASSFLLDNSGYGYTF